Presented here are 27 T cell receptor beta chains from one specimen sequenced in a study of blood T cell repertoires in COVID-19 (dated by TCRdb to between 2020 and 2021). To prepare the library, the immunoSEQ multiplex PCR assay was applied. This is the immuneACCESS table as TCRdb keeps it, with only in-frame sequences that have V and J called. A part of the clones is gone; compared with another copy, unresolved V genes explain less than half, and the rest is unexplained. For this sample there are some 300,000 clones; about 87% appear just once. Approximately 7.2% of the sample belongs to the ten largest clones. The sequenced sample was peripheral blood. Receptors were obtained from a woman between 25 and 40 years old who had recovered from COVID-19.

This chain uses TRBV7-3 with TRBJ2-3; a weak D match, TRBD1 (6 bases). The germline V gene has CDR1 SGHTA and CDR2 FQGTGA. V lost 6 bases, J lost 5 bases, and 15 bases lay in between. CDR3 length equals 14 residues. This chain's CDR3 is CASRIPGAEDTQYF. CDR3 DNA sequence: TGTGCCAGCAGGATCCCAGGGGCCGAAGATACGCAGTATTTT.

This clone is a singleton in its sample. For the CDR3, the DNA is TGTGCCACCAAGCAAGGTGACAGGGTCGCCTACGAGCAGTACTTC. Its translation is CATKQGDRVAYEQYF. The chain couples TRBV24-1 to TRBJ2-7; 7 nucleotides line up with TRBD1. Germline V gene lookup returns CDR1 KGHDR and CDR2 SFDVKD. This CDR3 is 15 amino acids long. V trimming: 8 bases; J trimming: 2 bases; junction bases outside the gene matches: 11.

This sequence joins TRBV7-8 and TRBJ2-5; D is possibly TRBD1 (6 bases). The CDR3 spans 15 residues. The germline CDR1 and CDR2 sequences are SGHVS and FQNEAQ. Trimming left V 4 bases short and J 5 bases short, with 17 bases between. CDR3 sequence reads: CASSSPQGFIETQYF. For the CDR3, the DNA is TGTGCCAGCAGCTCACCACAGGGTTTCATCGAGACCCAGTACTTC.

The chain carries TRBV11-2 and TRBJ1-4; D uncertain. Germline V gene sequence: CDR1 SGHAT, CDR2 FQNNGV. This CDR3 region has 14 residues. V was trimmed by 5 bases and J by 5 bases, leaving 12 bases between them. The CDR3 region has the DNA TGTGCCAGCAGCCCGTGGTTAAGCAATGAAAAACTGTTTTTT. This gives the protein CASSPWLSNEKLFF.

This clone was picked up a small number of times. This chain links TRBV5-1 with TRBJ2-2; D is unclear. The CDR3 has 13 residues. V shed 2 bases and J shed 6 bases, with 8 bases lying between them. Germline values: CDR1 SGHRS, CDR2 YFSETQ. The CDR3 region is CASSLGGAGELFF. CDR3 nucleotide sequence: TGCGCCAGCAGCTTAGGCGGCGCCGGGGAGCTGTTTTTT.

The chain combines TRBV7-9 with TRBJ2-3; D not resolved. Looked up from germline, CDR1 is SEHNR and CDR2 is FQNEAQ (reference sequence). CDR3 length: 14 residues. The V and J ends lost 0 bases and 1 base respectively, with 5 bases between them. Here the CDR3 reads CASSLAPGTDTQYF. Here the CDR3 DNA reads TGTGCCAGCAGCTTAGCGCCGGGCACAGATACGCAGTATTTT.

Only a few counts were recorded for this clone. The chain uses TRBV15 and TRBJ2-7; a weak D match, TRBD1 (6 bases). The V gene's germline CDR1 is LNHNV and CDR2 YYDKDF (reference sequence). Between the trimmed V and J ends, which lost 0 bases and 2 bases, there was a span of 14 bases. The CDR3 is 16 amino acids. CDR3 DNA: TGTGCCACCAGCAGAGATGGTGGGGGCAGGGCCTACGAGCAGTACTTC. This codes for CATSRDGGGRAYEQYF.

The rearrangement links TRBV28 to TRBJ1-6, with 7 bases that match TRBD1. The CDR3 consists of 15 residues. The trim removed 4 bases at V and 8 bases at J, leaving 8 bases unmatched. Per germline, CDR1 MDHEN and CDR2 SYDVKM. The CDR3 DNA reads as TGTGCCAGCAGTTCACCGACAGGGCCGGATTCACCCCTCCACTTT. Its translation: CASSSPTGPDSPLHF.

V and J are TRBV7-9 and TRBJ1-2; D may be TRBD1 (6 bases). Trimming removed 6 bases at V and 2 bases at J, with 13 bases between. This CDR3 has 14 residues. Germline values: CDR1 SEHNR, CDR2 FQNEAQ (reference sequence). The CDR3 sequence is CASRPTQGNYGYTF. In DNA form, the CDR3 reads TGTGCCAGCAGGCCTACTCAGGGGAACTATGGCTACACCTTC.

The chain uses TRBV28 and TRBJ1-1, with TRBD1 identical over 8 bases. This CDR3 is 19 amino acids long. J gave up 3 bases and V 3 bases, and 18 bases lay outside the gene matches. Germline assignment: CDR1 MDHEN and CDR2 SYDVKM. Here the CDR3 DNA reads TGTGCCAGCAGTTTTCTCGATTTTCAGGGGGCGCAGAGGGACACTGAAGCTTTCTTT. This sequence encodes CASSFLDFQGAQRDTEAFF.

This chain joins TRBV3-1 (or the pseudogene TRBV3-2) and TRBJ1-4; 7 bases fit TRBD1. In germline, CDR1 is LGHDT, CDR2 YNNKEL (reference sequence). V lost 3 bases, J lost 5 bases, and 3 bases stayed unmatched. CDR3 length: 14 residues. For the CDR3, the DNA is TGTGCCAGCAGCCACGGGACAGAGAATGAAAAACTGTTTTTT. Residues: CASSHGTENEKLFF.

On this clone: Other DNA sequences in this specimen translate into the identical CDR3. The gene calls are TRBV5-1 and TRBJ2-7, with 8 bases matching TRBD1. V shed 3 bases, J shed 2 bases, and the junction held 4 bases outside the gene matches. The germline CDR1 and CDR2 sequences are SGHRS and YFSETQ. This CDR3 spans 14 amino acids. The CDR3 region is CASSSGQAAYEQYF. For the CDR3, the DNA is TGCGCCAGCAGCTCGGGACAGGCAGCCTACGAGCAGTACTTC. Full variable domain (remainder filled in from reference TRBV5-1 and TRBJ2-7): KAGVTQTPRYLIKTRGQQVTLSCSPISGHRSVSWYQQTPGQGLQFLFEYFSETQRNKGNFPGRFSGRQFSNSRSEMNVSTLELGDSALYLCASSSGQAAYEQYFGPGTRLTVT.

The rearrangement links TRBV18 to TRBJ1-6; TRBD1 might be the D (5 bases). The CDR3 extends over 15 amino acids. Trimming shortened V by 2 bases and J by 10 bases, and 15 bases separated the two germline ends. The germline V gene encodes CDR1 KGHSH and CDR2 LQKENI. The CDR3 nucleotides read TGTGCCAGCTCACCAAACGGGGGGGGTGGCTCACCCCTCCACTTT. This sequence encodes CASSPNGGGGSPLHF.

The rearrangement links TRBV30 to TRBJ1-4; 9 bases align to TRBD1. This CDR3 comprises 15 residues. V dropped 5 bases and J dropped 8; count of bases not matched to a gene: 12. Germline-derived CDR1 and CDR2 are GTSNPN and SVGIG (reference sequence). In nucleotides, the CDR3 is TGTGCCTGGGGGGGGACAGGGCATTCGGTGGAAAAACTGTTTTTT. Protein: CAWGGTGHSVEKLFF.

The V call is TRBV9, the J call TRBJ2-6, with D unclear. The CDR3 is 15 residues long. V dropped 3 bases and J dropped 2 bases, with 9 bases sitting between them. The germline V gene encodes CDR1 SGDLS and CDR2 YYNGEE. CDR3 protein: CASSAAVTGANVLTF. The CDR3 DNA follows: TGTGCCAGCAGCGCCGCAGTCACTGGGGCCAACGTCCTGACTTTC.

CDR3 DNA: TGTGCCAGTAGCCAATCTGGACAGTCCAATCAGCCCCAGCATTTT. It is translated as CASSQSGQSNQPQHF. V is TRBV19 and J is TRBJ1-5; a possible D gene is TRBD1 (6 bases). Looked up from germline, CDR1 is LNHDA and CDR2 is SQIVND (reference sequence). This CDR3 is built from 15 residues. V lost 6 bases to trimming and J lost 3 bases, with 15 bases between them. Drawing the rest from reference TRBV19 and TRBJ1-5, the complete variable domain is DGGITQSPKYLFRKEGQNVTLSCEQNLNHDAMYWYRQDPGQGLRLIYYSQIVNDFQKGDIAEGYSVSREKKESFPLTVTSAQKNPTAFYLCASSQSGQSNQPQHFGDGTRLSIL.

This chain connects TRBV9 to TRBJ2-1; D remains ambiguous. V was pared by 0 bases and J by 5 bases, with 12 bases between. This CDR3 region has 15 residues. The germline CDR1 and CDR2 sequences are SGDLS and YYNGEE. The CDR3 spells CASSVDSVLDNEQFF. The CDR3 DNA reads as TGTGCCAGCAGCGTAGACTCGGTCTTGGACAATGAGCAGTTCTTC.

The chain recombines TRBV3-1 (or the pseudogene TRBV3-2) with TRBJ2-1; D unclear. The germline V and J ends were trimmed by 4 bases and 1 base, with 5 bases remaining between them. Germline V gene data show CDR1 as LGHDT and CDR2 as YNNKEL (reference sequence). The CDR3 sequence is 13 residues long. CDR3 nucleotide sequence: TGTGCCAGCAGCCCAGGATCCTACAATGAGCAGTTCTTC. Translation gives CASSPGSYNEQFF.

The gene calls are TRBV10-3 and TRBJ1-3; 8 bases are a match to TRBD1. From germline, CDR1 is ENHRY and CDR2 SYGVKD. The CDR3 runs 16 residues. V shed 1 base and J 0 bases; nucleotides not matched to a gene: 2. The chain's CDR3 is CAISEWTGTSGNTIYF. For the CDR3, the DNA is TGTGCCATCAGTGAGTGGACAGGGACCTCTGGAAACACCATATATTTT.

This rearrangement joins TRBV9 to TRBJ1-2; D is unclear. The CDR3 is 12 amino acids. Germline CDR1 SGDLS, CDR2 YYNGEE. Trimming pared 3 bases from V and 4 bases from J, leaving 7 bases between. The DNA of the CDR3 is TGTGCCAGCAGCGCGAGAGCCTATGGCTACACCTTC. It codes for CASSARAYGYTF.

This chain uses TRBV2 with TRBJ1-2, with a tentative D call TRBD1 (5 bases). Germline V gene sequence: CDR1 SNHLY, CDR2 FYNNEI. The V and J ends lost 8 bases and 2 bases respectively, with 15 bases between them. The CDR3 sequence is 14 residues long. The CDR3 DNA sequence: TGTGCCAGCTTATGGGGTGGGGGGAACTATGGCTACACCTTC. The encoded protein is CASLWGGGNYGYTF.

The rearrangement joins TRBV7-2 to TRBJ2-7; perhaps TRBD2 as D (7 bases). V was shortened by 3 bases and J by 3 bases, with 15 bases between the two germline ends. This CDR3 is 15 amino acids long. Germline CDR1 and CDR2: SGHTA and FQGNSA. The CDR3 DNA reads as TGTGCCAGCAGCTTGGGAGAGGGGGGGCACTACGAGCAGTACTTC. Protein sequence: CASSLGEGGHYEQYF. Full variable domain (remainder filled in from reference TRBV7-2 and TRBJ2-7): GAGVSQSPSNKVTEKGKDVELRCDPISGHTALYWYRQSLGQGLEFLIYFQGNSAPDKSGLPSDRFSAERTGGSVSTLTIQRTQQEDSAVYLCASSLGEGGHYEQYFGPGTRLTVT.

The CDR3 sequence: CASSEGQWSYEQYF. The CDR3 DNA is TGTGCCAGCAGCGAGGGACAGTGGTCCTACGAGCAGTACTTC. The chain has TRBV9 and TRBJ2-7, with 7 positions matching TRBD1. V dropped 3 bases and J dropped 1; count of bases not matched to a gene: 4. This CDR3 is built from 14 residues. Germline V lookup: CDR1 SGDLS, CDR2 YYNGEE.

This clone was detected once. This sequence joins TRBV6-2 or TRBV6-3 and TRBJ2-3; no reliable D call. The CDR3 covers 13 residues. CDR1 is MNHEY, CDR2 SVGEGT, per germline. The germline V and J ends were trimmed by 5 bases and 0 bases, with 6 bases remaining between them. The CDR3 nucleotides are TGTGCCAGCAGTCGACACAGCACAGATACGCAGTATTTT. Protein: CASSRHSTDTQYF.

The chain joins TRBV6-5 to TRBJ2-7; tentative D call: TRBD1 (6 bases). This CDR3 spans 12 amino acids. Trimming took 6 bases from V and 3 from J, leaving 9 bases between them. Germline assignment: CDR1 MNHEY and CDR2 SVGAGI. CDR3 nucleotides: TGTGCCAGCAGGGGACAATTCTACGAGCAGTACTTC. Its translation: CASRGQFYEQYF.

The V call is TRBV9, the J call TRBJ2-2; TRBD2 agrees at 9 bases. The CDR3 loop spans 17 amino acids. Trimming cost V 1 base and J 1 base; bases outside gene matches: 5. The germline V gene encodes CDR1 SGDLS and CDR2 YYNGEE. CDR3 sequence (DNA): TGTGCCAGCAGCGTAAGGAAGCGGGGGGTGAACACCGGGGAGCTGTTTTTT. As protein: CASSVRKRGVNTGELFF.

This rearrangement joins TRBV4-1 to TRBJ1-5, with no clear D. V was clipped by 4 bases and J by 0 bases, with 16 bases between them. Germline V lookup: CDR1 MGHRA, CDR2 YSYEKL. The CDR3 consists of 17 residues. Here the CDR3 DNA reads TGCGCCAGCAGCCGGTGGGAGGACCCCTATAGCAATCAGCCCCAGCATTTT. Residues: CASSRWEDPYSNQPQHF.